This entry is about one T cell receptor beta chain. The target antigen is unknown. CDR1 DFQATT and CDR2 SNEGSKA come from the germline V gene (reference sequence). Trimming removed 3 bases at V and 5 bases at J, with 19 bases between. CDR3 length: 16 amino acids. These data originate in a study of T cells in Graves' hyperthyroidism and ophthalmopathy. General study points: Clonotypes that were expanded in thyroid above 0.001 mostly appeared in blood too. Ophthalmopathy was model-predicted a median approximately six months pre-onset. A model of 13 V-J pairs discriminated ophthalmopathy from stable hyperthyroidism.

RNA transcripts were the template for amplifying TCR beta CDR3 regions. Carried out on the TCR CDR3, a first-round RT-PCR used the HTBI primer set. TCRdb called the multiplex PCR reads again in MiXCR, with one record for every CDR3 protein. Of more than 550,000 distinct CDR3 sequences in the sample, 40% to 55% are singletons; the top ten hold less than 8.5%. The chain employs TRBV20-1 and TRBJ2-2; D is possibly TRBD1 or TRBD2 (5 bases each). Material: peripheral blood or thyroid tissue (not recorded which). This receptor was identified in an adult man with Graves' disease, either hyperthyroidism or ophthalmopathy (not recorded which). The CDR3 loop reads CSARPVVGEGTGELFF. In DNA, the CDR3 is TGCAGTGCTAGGCCCGTGGTGGGAGAGGGGACCGGGGAGCTGTTTTTT.